Listed below are T cell receptor beta chains from one sample, sequenced in a study of blood T cell repertoires in COVID-19. TCRdb's copy holds only in-frame clones and misses some; the assay was immunoSEQ multiplex PCR. The table has 80,000 to 100,000 clones, nearly 90% seen once. The sequenced material came from peripheral blood. These receptors originate from a man between 65 and 85 years old with acute or convalescent COVID-19. The CDR3 runs from the conserved cysteine through the conserved F or W. The order of the fields is J gene, V gene, clone size, D gene, CDR3 protein, CDR3 DNA. A D gene is named only where the DNA matches it firmly. Rows give clone size only sometimes, using once, few, many, or a class for an expanded clone.

J gene: TRBJ1-2; V gene: TRBV3-1/TRBV3-2; clone size: .; D gene: .; CDR3 protein: CASSPRQGWGYTF; CDR3 DNA: TGTGCCAGCAGCCCGCGGCAGGGCTGGGGCTACACCTTC
J gene: TRBJ1-2; V gene: TRBV5-1; clone size: .; D gene: TRBD1; CDR3 protein: CASSRKPGTEANYGYTF; CDR3 DNA: TGCGCCAGCAGCCGAAAGCCCGGGACAGAAGCTAACTATGGCTACACCTTC
J gene: TRBJ2-2; V gene: TRBV9; clone size: .; D gene: .; CDR3 protein: CASSVVETHTGELFF; CDR3 DNA: TGTGCCAGCAGCGTAGTGGAGACGCACACCGGGGAGCTGTTTTTT
J gene: TRBJ2-5; V gene: TRBV6-2/TRBV6-3; clone size: .; D gene: .; CDR3 protein: CASSYLSPGGKTQYF; CDR3 DNA: TGTGCCAGCAGTTACCTCTCCCCCGGCGGTAAGACCCAGTACTTC
J gene: TRBJ1-5; V gene: TRBV28; clone size: .; D gene: .; CDR3 protein: CASIPLVGSNQPQHF; CDR3 DNA: TGTGCCAGCATACCCCTAGTTGGCAGTAATCAGCCCCAGCATTTT
J gene: TRBJ2-1; V gene: TRBV10-2; clone size: .; D gene: .; CDR3 protein: CAILIRGSLYNEQFF; CDR3 DNA: TGCGCCATTTTGATTCGGGGGTCCCTTTACAATGAGCAGTTCTTC
J gene: TRBJ1-6; V gene: TRBV6-1; clone size: once; D gene: .; CDR3 protein: CASSGFEAGDVYNSPLHF; CDR3 DNA: TGTGCCAGCAGTGGCTTTGAGGCAGGGGATGTCTATAATTCACCCCTCCACTTT
J gene: TRBJ1-4; V gene: TRBV2; clone size: few; D gene: TRBD1; CDR3 protein: CASSVRGGAGGSEKLFF; CDR3 DNA: TGTGCCAGCAGTGTCAGAGGGGGCGCAGGTGGGAGTGAAAAACTGTTTTTT
J gene: TRBJ1-2; V gene: TRBV5-4; clone size: few; D gene: .; CDR3 protein: CASSLANDGTLGGYTF; CDR3 DNA: TGTGCCAGCAGCTTGGCCAATGATGGGACATTGGGAGGCTACACCTTC
J gene: TRBJ1-4; V gene: TRBV6-1; clone size: .; D gene: .; CDR3 protein: CASSESPAAYEKLFF; CDR3 DNA: TGTGCCAGCAGTGAGTCCCCAGCGGCTTACGAAAAACTGTTTTTT
J gene: TRBJ2-5; V gene: TRBV5-1; clone size: .; D gene: TRBD1; CDR3 protein: CASSPGQGAWETQYF; CDR3 DNA: TGCGCCAGCAGCCCTGGACAGGGGGCCTGGGAGACCCAGTACTTC
J gene: TRBJ1-3; V gene: TRBV11-2; clone size: .; D gene: TRBD1; CDR3 protein: CASSLDRETGNTIYF; CDR3 DNA: TGTGCCAGCAGCCTTGACAGGGAGACTGGAAACACCATATATTTT
J gene: TRBJ2-2; V gene: TRBV5-6; clone size: .; D gene: TRBD2; CDR3 protein: CASSLLAGGLTGELFF; CDR3 DNA: TGTGCCAGCAGCTTGCTAGCGGGGGGGCTTACCGGGGAGCTGTTTTTT
J gene: TRBJ2-2; V gene: TRBV5-4; clone size: .; D gene: TRBD1; CDR3 protein: CASSFLLTGANTGELFF; CDR3 DNA: TGTGCCAGCAGCTTCCTCCTGACAGGGGCTAACACCGGGGAGCTGTTTTTT
J gene: TRBJ2-1; V gene: TRBV13; clone size: .; D gene: TRBD2; CDR3 protein: CASSQRRGASYNEQFF; CDR3 DNA: TGTGCCAGCAGCCAGAGGCGGGGGGCCTCCTACAATGAGCAGTTCTTC
J gene: TRBJ1-3; V gene: TRBV4-1; clone size: .; D gene: TRBD1; CDR3 protein: CASSAATGGSGNTIYF; CDR3 DNA: TGCGCCAGCAGCGCCGCCACAGGGGGCTCTGGAAACACCATATATTTT
J gene: TRBJ1-2; V gene: TRBV18; clone size: few; D gene: .; CDR3 protein: CASSPGGIYGYTF; CDR3 DNA: TGTGCCAGCTCACCCGGGGGAATCTATGGCTACACCTTC
J gene: TRBJ2-1; V gene: TRBV28; clone size: .; D gene: .; CDR3 protein: CASSFPRGGGFYNEQFF; CDR3 DNA: TGTGCCAGCAGTTTCCCGAGGGGAGGGGGGTTCTACAATGAGCAGTTCTTC
J gene: TRBJ1-1; V gene: TRBV6-5; clone size: few; D gene: .; CDR3 protein: CASSYSVLKSTEAFF; CDR3 DNA: TGTGCCAGCAGTTACTCGGTCCTGAAGAGCACTGAAGCTTTCTTT
J gene: TRBJ2-3; V gene: TRBV28; clone size: .; D gene: TRBD2; CDR3 protein: CASSSERGTQYF; CDR3 DNA: TGTGCCAGCAGTTCTGAGCGGGGTACGCAGTATTTT
J gene: TRBJ2-1; V gene: TRBV5-4; clone size: once; D gene: .; CDR3 protein: CASSPRDGSLINEQFF; CDR3 DNA: TGTGCCAGCAGCCCTCGGGATGGTTCCCTCATTAATGAGCAGTTCTTC
J gene: TRBJ2-3; V gene: TRBV6-1; clone size: .; D gene: .; CDR3 protein: CASSEYLADGTDTQYF; CDR3 DNA: TGTGCCAGCAGTGAATACTTAGCGGATGGCACAGATACGCAGTATTTT
J gene: TRBJ1-1; V gene: TRBV6-5; clone size: .; D gene: .; CDR3 protein: CASSYSGVRGTEAFF; CDR3 DNA: TGTGCCAGCAGTTACTCAGGGGTGAGAGGCACTGAAGCTTTCTTT
J gene: TRBJ1-1; V gene: TRBV5-1; clone size: .; D gene: .; CDR3 protein: CASSLEGVPGTIDTEAFF; CDR3 DNA: TGCGCCAGCAGCTTGGAGGGGGTACCCGGGACAATCGACACTGAAGCTTTCTTT
J gene: TRBJ2-7; V gene: TRBV28; clone size: .; D gene: TRBD1; CDR3 protein: CASRSSGQGAFYEQYF; CDR3 DNA: TGTGCCAGCAGATCTTCAGGACAGGGCGCCTTCTACGAGCAGTACTTC
J gene: TRBJ2-2; V gene: TRBV6-5; clone size: .; D gene: .; CDR3 protein: CASSYSLAGTGELFF; CDR3 DNA: TGTGCCAGCAGTTACTCGTTAGCTGGCACCGGGGAGCTGTTTTTT
J gene: TRBJ1-6; V gene: TRBV6-5; clone size: .; D gene: .; CDR3 protein: CASRSSRESPLHF; CDR3 DNA: TGTGCCAGCAGGTCTAGCCGGGAATCACCCCTCCACTTT
J gene: TRBJ2-1; V gene: TRBV6-5; clone size: .; D gene: TRBD2; CDR3 protein: CASYYGRGGYEQFF; CDR3 DNA: TGTGCCAGCTATTACGGGAGGGGGGGCTATGAGCAGTTCTTC
J gene: TRBJ1-5; V gene: TRBV2; clone size: .; D gene: .; CDR3 protein: CASTNTGYQPQHF; CDR3 DNA: TGTGCCAGCACTAATACAGGGTACCAGCCCCAGCATTTT
J gene: TRBJ1-4; V gene: TRBV7-2; clone size: .; D gene: TRBD1; CDR3 protein: CASSIRDSKEKLFF; CDR3 DNA: TGTGCCAGCAGCATCCGGGACAGTAAAGAAAAACTGTTTTTT
J gene: TRBJ1-5; V gene: TRBV20-1; clone size: .; D gene: .; CDR3 protein: CSASRDTSNQPQHF; CDR3 DNA: TGCAGTGCTAGTCGGGACACTAGCAATCAGCCCCAGCATTTT
J gene: TRBJ1-1; V gene: TRBV10-3; clone size: .; D gene: .; CDR3 protein: CAIRKGGGGTEAFF; CDR3 DNA: TGTGCCATCAGGAAAGGGGGTGGGGGCACTGAAGCTTTCTTT
J gene: TRBJ1-2; V gene: TRBV28; clone size: .; D gene: TRBD1; CDR3 protein: CASTTGTGGRTYGYTF; CDR3 DNA: TGTGCCAGCACCACCGGGACAGGGGGCCGGACCTATGGCTACACCTTC
J gene: TRBJ2-1; V gene: TRBV5-4; clone size: .; D gene: .; CDR3 protein: CASSLGPISSYNEQFF; CDR3 DNA: TGTGCCAGCAGCCTGGGCCCGATTAGCTCCTACAATGAGCAGTTCTTC
J gene: TRBJ2-2; V gene: TRBV7-9; clone size: .; D gene: TRBD1; CDR3 protein: CASSGTDRSGELFF; CDR3 DNA: TGTGCCAGCAGCGGGACGGACAGGTCCGGGGAGCTGTTTTTT
J gene: TRBJ1-2; V gene: TRBV11-2; clone size: .; D gene: TRBD1; CDR3 protein: CASSPTRQGGNYGYTF; CDR3 DNA: TGTGCCAGCAGCCCTACCAGACAGGGCGGGAACTATGGCTACACCTTC
J gene: TRBJ1-5; V gene: TRBV6-5; clone size: .; D gene: .; CDR3 protein: CASLEGAHPNQPQHF; CDR3 DNA: TGTGCCAGCCTCGAAGGAGCCCACCCAAATCAGCCCCAGCATTTT
J gene: TRBJ1-5; V gene: TRBV28; clone size: .; D gene: .; CDR3 protein: CASSFGGALGNQPQHF; CDR3 DNA: TGTGCCAGCAGTTTTGGAGGGGCCCTGGGCAATCAGCCCCAGCATTTT
J gene: TRBJ2-7; V gene: TRBV7-9; clone size: .; D gene: TRBD2; CDR3 protein: CASSLGGGSFYEQYF; CDR3 DNA: TGTGCCAGCAGCTTGGGCGGGGGGTCGTTCTACGAGCAGTACTTC
J gene: TRBJ2-7; V gene: TRBV2; clone size: .; D gene: .; CDR3 protein: CASSDRTDSYEQYF; CDR3 DNA: TGTGCCAGCAGTGACAGGACAGACTCCTACGAGCAGTACTTC
J gene: TRBJ2-2; V gene: TRBV5-4; clone size: .; D gene: TRBD2; CDR3 protein: CASSSGLAGVTGELFF; CDR3 DNA: TGTGCCAGCAGCTCCGGACTAGCGGGGGTTACCGGGGAGCTGTTTTTT
J gene: TRBJ2-5; V gene: TRBV10-2; clone size: .; D gene: .; CDR3 protein: CASREGGRPETQYF; CDR3 DNA: TGCGCCAGCAGAGAGGGGGGCAGGCCGGAGACCCAGTACTTC
J gene: TRBJ1-5; V gene: TRBV25-1; clone size: .; D gene: TRBD1; CDR3 protein: CASSATGGGQPQHF; CDR3 DNA: TGTGCCAGCAGTGCGACAGGGGGCGGGCAGCCCCAGCATTTT
J gene: TRBJ2-2; V gene: TRBV24-1; clone size: .; D gene: .; CDR3 protein: CATRRNTGGELFF; CDR3 DNA: TGTGCCACCAGGAGGAACACTGGCGGGGAGCTGTTTTTT
J gene: TRBJ1-2; V gene: TRBV5-4; clone size: .; D gene: TRBD1; CDR3 protein: CASSLAPDRANYGYTF; CDR3 DNA: TGTGCCAGCAGCTTGGCCCCGGACAGGGCTAACTATGGCTACACCTTC
J gene: TRBJ1-2; V gene: TRBV2; clone size: .; D gene: .; CDR3 protein: CASSENGANYGYTF; CDR3 DNA: TGTGCCAGCAGTGAAAACGGTGCTAACTATGGCTACACCTTC
J gene: TRBJ1-2; V gene: TRBV3-1/TRBV3-2; clone size: once; D gene: TRBD1; CDR3 protein: CASSQDAQGYGYTF; CDR3 DNA: TGTGCCAGCAGCCAAGACGCACAGGGGTATGGCTACACCTTC
J gene: TRBJ2-2; V gene: TRBV29-1; clone size: .; D gene: TRBD1; CDR3 protein: CSVKGQGGGGELFF; CDR3 DNA: TGCAGCGTTAAGGGACAGGGAGGTGGCGGGGAGCTGTTTTTT